Detailed here is one TCR beta chain. There is no known antigen for this receptor. No quality values exist for individual bases; no much larger clone is one base distant. The meaning of the sample's time point label: individuals recovered from natural SARS-CoV-2 infection. This entry belongs to a study of Ad26.COV2.S vaccination and SARS-CoV-2 variants (dated by TCRdb to 2020 to 2022). Background for the entire study: Sequencing of the TCRbeta repertoire served to evaluate the specificity and breadth of SARS-CoV-2-reactive T cell receptors following Ad26.COV2.S vaccination. The TCR-sequenced set comprised approximately 32 samples: about 19 Ad26.COV2.S vaccine recipients, 5 placebo recipients and 8 SARS-CoV-2 convalescent individuals.

Summary of the overall study and its limitations: Ad26.COV2.S recipients had higher spike-specific TCR breadth than placebo recipients (P = 0.0014). After vaccination, substantial breadth of spike-specific CD8+ and CD4+ T cell responses was reported. According to the authors, total T cell responses may have been underestimated by the TCR breadth and depth analyses. Vaccine and placebo recipients had comparable non-spike TCR breadth, which fits with the vaccine containing only spike.

The immunoSEQ Assay was the method used to sequence TCRbeta CDR3 regions. After extraction, genomic DNA underwent amplification by bias-controlled multiplex PCR, followed by high-throughput sequencing. In the original analysis: To quantify the absolute abundance of every unique TCRbeta CDR3 region, sequences were collapsed and filtered. Usable DNA was measured by amplifying reference genes present in all nucleated cells, and TCRbeta template counts were normalized to that usable DNA to estimate T cell fraction. Repertoire TCRs were annotated as SARS-CoV-2-specific when V gene, CDR3 amino acid sequence and J gene were exactly matched to a known reactive TCR set. MIRA supplied the reference SARS-CoV-2 TCR set, which was filtered for enrichment in COVID-19-positive ImmuneCODE repertoires so that public or cross-reactive TCRs were removed. Using the MIRA antigens, annotated TCRs were further analysed by specific ORF or by position within an ORF. Breadth was defined as the number of annotated unique rearrangements divided by the total number of unique productive rearrangements, and depth was defined as the summed frequency of the annotated unique rearrangements. Two-sided Wilcoxon rank-sum tests were used to compare TCR breadth between groups. TCRdb took over this immuneACCESS table, retaining in-frame rearrangements with V and J assigned. Such tables are incomplete; in checked studies, under half of the missing clones stem from an unresolved V gene, and the remainder is unexplained. V, J and clone size are taken as reported in that table, and D and trimming were inferred from the DNA itself. The sample table records just over 350,000 clones; around 90% of these occur just once. The leading ten clones occupy roughly 3.9% of the sample.

The source material was peripheral blood, sampled after recovery from COVID-19. This receptor was obtained from a human donor who had recovered from COVID-19.

The encoded CDR3 is CASSLTYNEQFF. The DNA sequence reads TGTGCCAGCAGTTTGACTTACAATGAGCAGTTCTTC. The rearranged chain carries TRBV12-3 or TRBV12-4 and TRBJ2-1; the D gene is unclear. V drops 3 bases and J drops 4 bases, leaving 4 bases in between. From cysteine to phenylalanine, the CDR3 is 12 amino acids long. The CDR3 DNA has 36 bases and is translated from base 1.